This is a list of T cell receptor beta chains from one sample in a study of blood T cells in healthy people across ages. TCRdb recomputed calls from the 5' RACE reads with MiXCR, one row per CDR3 protein. The top ten hold approximately 15% of the sample, which has some 900,000 distinct CDR3 sequences, 25% to 30% seen once. Source material: blood. The receptors come from a woman older than 75 in good health. CDR3s include the opening cysteine and the closing phenylalanine or tryptophan. A D gene is named only where the DNA matches it firmly. Size is stated for part of the rows, as once, few or many counts, or as a class when the clone is expanded.

abundance	j_gene	v_gene	d_gene	CDR3aa	CDR3nt
many	TRBJ1-2	TRBV4-3	-	CASSLNRDNVYTF	TGCGCCAGCAGCCTTAACCGGGACAACGTCTACACCTTC
many	TRBJ2-7	TRBV20-1	-	CSANPGRSYEQYF	TGCAGTGCTAATCCCGGGAGAAGCTACGAGCAGTACTTC
-	TRBJ2-1	TRBV20-1	-	CSALTRTSSYNEQFF	TGTAGTGCCCTTACCCGTACTAGCTCCTACAATGAGCAGTTCTTC
-	TRBJ1-4	TRBV6-2/TRBV6-3	-	CASSYEPSAGIVPTNEKLFF	TGTGCCAGCAGTTACGAACCGTCGGCAGGAATTGTTCCAACTAATGAAAAACTGTTTTTT
-	TRBJ1-2	TRBV7-2	-	CASSPEAFGNGYTF	TGTGCCAGCAGCCCTGAGGCGTTCGGGAATGGCTACACCTTC
few	TRBJ2-7	TRBV28	-	CASSFTGEGHYEQYF	TGTGCCAGCAGTTTCACAGGGGAGGGTCACTACGAGCAGTACTTC
-	TRBJ2-2	TRBV2	-	CTSLASTAPNTGELFF	TGTACCAGCTTGGCGTCGACAGCCCCGAACACCGGGGAGCTGTTTTTT
many	TRBJ2-3	TRBV4-2	-	CASSPQSAGLTDTQYF	TGTGCCAGCAGCCCCCAGTCGGCGGGGCTCACAGATACGCAGTATTTT
-	TRBJ1-1	TRBV7-2	-	CASSPNWAEAFF	TGTGCCAGCAGCCCTAACTGGGCTGAAGCTTTCTTT
few	TRBJ1-5	TRBV4-3	-	CASSQDALSNQPQHF	TGCGCCAGCAGCCAAGATGCCCTTAGCAATCAGCCCCAGCATTTT
many	TRBJ2-3	TRBV29-1	TRBD2	CSVKLATDTQYF	TGCAGCGTTAAACTAGCGACAGATACGCAGTATTTT
-	TRBJ2-1	TRBV20-1	-	CSAGGRQRDKGQFF	TGCAGTGCTGGTGGGAGACAACGGGACAAGGGGCAGTTCTTC
few	TRBJ1-6	TRBV12-3/TRBV12-4	TRBD1	CASSLFWGQGNSPLHF	TGTGCCAGCAGTTTATTTTGGGGACAGGGGAATTCACCCCTCCACTTT
-	TRBJ2-1	TRBV12-3/TRBV12-4	TRBD2	CAISEKRTSGSIEQFF	TGTGCCATCAGTGAGAAGCGAACTAGCGGGAGCATTGAGCAGTTCTTC
-	TRBJ1-5	TRBV7-2	-	CASSLVTVQPQHF	TGTGCCAGCAGCTTAGTAACCGTTCAGCCCCAGCATTTT
many	TRBJ1-2	TRBV6-5	-	CASSSGNGYTF	TGTGCCAGCAGTTCAGGGAATGGCTACACCTTC
-	TRBJ2-7	TRBV7-2	TRBD2	CASGRFSGETYEQYF	TGTGCCAGCGGACGATTTAGCGGGGAGACCTACGAGCAGTACTTC
many	TRBJ2-3	TRBV10-3	TRBD1	CAISDRDRGVGTQYF	TGTGCCATCAGTGACCGGGACAGGGGGGTGGGTACGCAGTATTTT
many	TRBJ2-3	TRBV12-3/TRBV12-4	TRBD2	CASSSRLAGNTDTQYF	TGTGCCAGCAGTTCCCGACTAGCGGGCAACACAGATACGCAGTATTTT
many	TRBJ1-2	TRBV7-6	-	CASSRRGVANYGYTF	TGTGCCAGCAGCCGACGAGGGGTAGCAAACTATGGCTACACCTTC
few	TRBJ2-1	TRBV7-2	TRBD2	CASSLGMSSGGANNEQFF	TGTGCCAGCAGCTTAGGTATGAGCAGCGGGGGGGCCAACAATGAGCAGTTCTTC
few	TRBJ1-1	TRBV27	-	CASRASSTMNTEAFF	TGTGCCAGCAGGGCATCCTCCACTATGAACACTGAAGCTTTCTTT
-	TRBJ2-1	TRBV6-5	-	CASRKDGRGYNEPFF	TGTGCCAGCAGAAAGGATGGCAGGGGCTACAATGAGCCGTTCTTC
few	TRBJ1-6	TRBV28	-	CASCRRAQFNSPLHF	TGTGCCAGCTGCCGCCGGGCCCAATTTAATTCACCCCTCCACTTT
many	TRBJ2-1	TRBV20-1	-	CSARQGLEQFF	TGCAGTGCTAGACAGGGGCTTGAGCAGTTCTTC
few	TRBJ1-2	TRBV18	-	CASSPSPAGLVKGRGHTF	TGTGCCAGCTCACCCTCCCCGGCGGGTCTGGTCAAGGGTCGAGGCCACACCTTC
few	TRBJ2-3	TRBV12-3/TRBV12-4	-	CASSLGQVADTQYF	TGTGCCAGCAGTTTAGGACAGGTCGCAGATACGCAGTATTTT
-	TRBJ1-2	TRBV20-1	-	CSATRDIDDYTF	TGCAGTGCAACCCGGGACATAGATGACTACACCTTC
many	TRBJ2-4	TRBV9	-	CASSPPGRKNIQYF	TGTGCCAGCAGCCCCCCGGGACGGAAAAACATTCAGTACTTC
few	TRBJ2-1	TRBV7-9	TRBD2	CASSLVRRGAGGEQFF	TGTGCCAGCAGCTTAGTTCGGCGGGGGGCCGGGGGTGAGCAGTTCTTC
-	TRBJ2-1	TRBV6-1	-	CASTGRLHNEQFF	TGTGCCAGCACAGGTAGATTACACAATGAGCAGTTCTTC
-	TRBJ1-1	TRBV19	-	CASSLRGLEAFF	TGTGCCAGTAGTCTCAGGGGACTCGAAGCTTTCTTT
many	TRBJ2-4	TRBV12-3/TRBV12-4	-	CASSLRVGSKNIQYF	TGTGCCAGCAGCCTCAGGGTAGGATCCAAAAACATTCAGTACTTC
many	TRBJ2-1	TRBV20-1	TRBD2	CSAGGLAGGLRDEQFF	TGCAGTGCTGGAGGACTAGCGGGGGGGCTAAGGGATGAGCAGTTCTTC
-	TRBJ2-7	TRBV27	TRBD2	CASSSKASGLAYNEQYF	TGTGCCAGCAGTTCTAAAGCATCGGGACTAGCCTACAATGAGCAGTACTTC
-	TRBJ2-1	TRBV27	-	CASSGDVYNEQFF	TGTGCCAGTTCCGGGGACGTTTACAATGAGCAGTTCTTC
many	TRBJ1-2	TRBV20-1	TRBD1	CSATRTGLTIGYTF	TGCAGTGCGACAAGGACAGGGCTCACTATAGGCTACACCTTC
many	TRBJ2-5	TRBV20-1	TRBD2	CSVDSGGRYQETQYF	TGCAGTGTAGATAGCGGGGGGCGGTACCAAGAGACCCAGTACTTC
many	TRBJ1-2	TRBV7-2	TRBD1	CASSPDRVYGYTF	TGTGCCAGCAGCCCCGACAGGGTATATGGCTACACCTTC
few	TRBJ1-2	TRBV6-2/TRBV6-3	-	CASSYRSGAVSYTF	TGTGCCAGCAGTTACCGGTCAGGAGCTGTCAGCTACACCTTC
many	TRBJ2-3	TRBV7-2	TRBD2	CASSPRLAGSGTDTQYF	TGTGCCAGCAGCCCTCGGTTAGCGGGGAGTGGCACAGATACGCAGTATTTT
once	TRBJ1-4	TRBV12-3/TRBV12-4	-	CAGSLNTGEKLFF	TGTGCCGGCAGTTTGAACACGGGGGAAAAACTGTTTTTT
-	TRBJ2-2	TRBV7-2	-	CASSQSPTGELFF	TGTGCCAGCAGCCAGAGCCCCACCGGGGAGCTGTTTTTT
-	TRBJ2-7	TRBV5-4	-	CASSFGGGTLGGEQYF	TGTGCCAGCAGCTTTGGGGGAGGCACTCTAGGGGGTGAGCAGTACTTC
-	TRBJ2-2	TRBV15	TRBD2	CATRGRGGGTGELFF	TGTGCCACCAGGGGACGGGGCGGGGGCACCGGGGAGCTGTTTTTT
-	TRBJ1-2	TRBV5-1	-	CASSFRQSGPDYGYTF	TGCGCCAGCAGCTTTCGTCAGTCGGGGCCAGATTATGGCTACACCTTC
many	TRBJ2-3	TRBV7-9	TRBD2	CASSLGRGDADTQYF	TGTGCCAGCAGCCTGGGGCGGGGGGATGCAGATACGCAGTATTTT
few	TRBJ2-6	TRBV27	-	CASSLTPERSGANVLTF	TGTGCCAGCAGTTTGACCCCGGAGAGATCGGGGGCCAACGTCCTGACTTTC
many	TRBJ2-5	TRBV7-2	-	CASSLAWGFFQETQYF	TGTGCCAGCAGCTTAGCATGGGGGTTTTTCCAAGAGACCCAGTACTTC
-	TRBJ1-4	TRBV12-3/TRBV12-4	TRBD1	CASSPTGQGEKLFF	TGTGCCAGCAGTCCGACAGGGCAGGGTGAAAAACTGTTTTTT
many	TRBJ1-1	TRBV7-9	-	CASSFPGMGNTEAFF	TGTGCCAGCAGCTTTCCGGGGATGGGGAACACTGAAGCTTTCTTT
many	TRBJ1-5	TRBV6-5	-	CASRSTGLGQPQHF	TGTGCCAGCAGATCTACAGGGTTAGGGCAGCCCCAGCATTTT
-	TRBJ2-1	TRBV9	TRBD2	CASSVSAGTGSNEQFF	TGTGCCAGCAGCGTTTCAGCGGGGACGGGTAGCAATGAGCAGTTCTTC
few	TRBJ1-3	TRBV12-3/TRBV12-4	-	CASSDTGPPGNTIYF	TGTGCCAGCAGTGACACAGGTCCCCCTGGAAACACCATATATTTT
-	TRBJ2-7	TRBV28	-	CASKKVPLGEQYF	TGTGCCAGCAAAAAGGTACCTTTAGGCGAGCAGTACTTC
few	TRBJ2-7	TRBV28	-	CASSLFRAPPYEQYF	TGTGCCAGCAGTTTATTTAGGGCCCCACCCTACGAGCAGTACTTC
-	TRBJ1-1	TRBV7-9	-	CASSFPPLLQREALNTEAFF	TGTGCCAGCAGCTTCCCACCCTTATTGCAACGTGAGGCTCTGAACACTGAAGCTTTCTTT
-	TRBJ1-6	TRBV5-1	TRBD1	CASSLGGQGNSPPHF	TGCGCCAGCAGCTTGGGCGGACAGGGCAACTCACCCCCCCACTTT
-	TRBJ1-2	TRBV10-3	TRBD1	CAISEAGGRGRVDYGYTF	TGTGCCATCAGTGAGGCTGGGGGCAGGGGGCGCGTGGACTATGGCTACACCTTC
many	TRBJ2-3	TRBV12-3/TRBV12-4	TRBD2	CASSNSGGPDTQYF	TGTGCCAGCAGCAATAGCGGGGGGCCGGATACGCAGTATTTT